These T cell receptor beta chains were read from a single sample in a study of human CD8 memory T cell subsets. TCRdb reprocessed the 5' RACE reads, keeping one entry per CDR3 protein, no DNA. The table for this sample gives 9,000 to 13,000 distinct CDR3 sequences. The sample comprised CD8+ T cells from PBMCs. These receptors were collected from a human donor in good health. CDR3s include the opening cysteine and the closing phenylalanine or tryptophan. The size entry is marked missing in some rows and otherwise reads once, few, many or a size class.

j_gene | v_gene | abundance | CDR3aa
TRBJ2-1 | TRBV14 | - | CASSQGGQGGYEQFF
TRBJ2-2 | TRBV9 | - | CASSSRTSGAGELFF
TRBJ1-1 | TRBV20-1 | - | CSAEQGSNTEAFF
TRBJ2-7 | TRBV13 | - | CASSVGTGSGEQYF
TRBJ2-7 | TRBV6-6 | - | CASSYGGNMEQYF
TRBJ2-5 | TRBV6-2/TRBV6-3 | - | CASSYSWGEKGKETQYF
TRBJ1-1 | TRBV7-9 | medium-sized | CASSPVGGKGTEAFF
TRBJ2-1 | TRBV13 | - | CASSPSGSSYNEQFF
TRBJ2-1 | TRBV27 | - | CASSRIGTSGGRSGYNEQFF
TRBJ2-1 | TRBV7-9 | - | CASSTREASYNEQFF
TRBJ2-1 | TRBV12-3/TRBV12-4 | - | CASSVFGNEQFF
TRBJ1-1 | TRBV6-6 | - | CASSYAKNTEAFF
TRBJ2-1 | TRBV12-5 | - | CASGLLFDSVVVSSYNEQFF
TRBJ1-4 | TRBV28 | medium-sized | CASSLRGDSFYNEKLFF
TRBJ2-1 | TRBV5-4 | medium-sized | CASSLESDYYNEQFF
TRBJ2-3 | TRBV4-2 | - | CASSQSLPDTQYF
TRBJ1-1 | TRBV5-1 | - | CASSLSTNTEAFF
TRBJ2-2 | TRBV6-5 | medium-sized | CASSYDNTPNTGELFF
TRBJ1-1 | TRBV19 | medium-sized | CASSIGTEAFF
TRBJ2-3 | TRBV5-1 | - | CASSLGQGITDTQYF
TRBJ2-7 | TRBV28 | - | CASSLTGNEQYF
TRBJ2-5 | TRBV3-1 | - | CASSQGGSFDQETQYF
TRBJ2-1 | TRBV27 | - | CASSLSAVTMQFF
TRBJ2-1 | TRBV7-9 | - | CASSPPGYNEQFF